A single sample is the source of the 2 T cell receptor beta chains below, sequenced in a study of cytomegalovirus exposure and HLA in healthy donors. PCR employed 60 Vbeta and 13 Jbeta primers. TCRdb's copy holds only in-frame clones and misses some; the assay was immunoSEQ multiplex PCR. The sample consists of approximately 30,000 clones, 35% to 55% of them appearing once. The source material was PBMCs. Every receptor here comes from a woman aged 50 to 60 in good health and CMV-seronegative.

The chain has TRBV4-2 and TRBJ2-7; 7 bases map to TRBD1. J lost 0 bases, V lost 8 bases, and 7 bases had no gene match. CDR1 is LGHNA, CDR2 YNFKEQ, per germline. There are 14 residues in the CDR3. Here the CDR3 reads CASSGQAFSYEQYF. The CDR3, as DNA: TGTGCCAGCTCCGGACAGGCGTTCTCCTACGAGCAGTACTTC.

The chain is built from TRBV5-6 and TRBJ1-2; D unclear. V was cut by 0 bases and J by 2 bases, with 5 bases left in between. The germline V gene encodes CDR1 SGHDT and CDR2 YYEEEE. CDR3 length: 13 residues. CDR3 nucleotides: TGTGCCAGCAGCTTGGGACAAAACTATGGCTACACCTTC. Translating gives CASSLGQNYGYTF. Based on the CDR3 plus reference TRBV5-6 and TRBJ1-2, the full variable domain is DAGVTQSPTHLIKTRGQQVTLRCSPKSGHDTVSWYQQALGQGPQFIFQYYEEEERQRGNFPDRFSGHQFPNYSSELNVNALLLGDSALYLCASSLGQNYGYTFGSGTRLTVV.